Each of the 19 T cell receptor beta chains below was sequenced from the same sample in a study of OX40 agonist ivuxolimab in advanced cancers. Data came from immunoSEQ multiplex PCR; TCRdb stores just in-frame clones and leaves some out. The table has more than 45,000 clones, 88% seen once. The sequencing here drew on CD4+ or CD8+ T cells sorted from blood, taken in a trial of the OX40 agonist ivuxolimab. The source is an adult with an advanced solid tumor such as melanoma, head and neck, liver or kidney cancer.

The chain carries TRBV11-1 and TRBJ2-7; D is undetermined. Per the germline V gene, CDR1 is SGHAT and CDR2 is FQDESV (reference sequence). V lost 3 bases to trimming and J lost 0 bases, with 9 bases between them. CDR3 length: 14 residues. CDR3 sequence reads: CASSLSIPSYEQYF. The CDR3 coding sequence is TGTGCCAGCAGCTTGAGTATCCCCTCCTACGAGCAGTACTTC.

The chain carries TRBV7-8 and TRBJ1-3; D remains ambiguous. Germline V lookup: CDR1 SGHVS, CDR2 FQNEAQ. V lost 5 bases and J lost 0, with 17 bases in between. The length of the CDR3 is 17 residues. CDR3 bases: TGTGCCAGCAGCCCATTCGGGCGGTATGACTCTGGAAACACCATATATTTT. It yields the protein CASSPFGRYDSGNTIYF.

This clone was counted between two and nine times. The chain combines TRBV28 with TRBJ2-7; no clear D gene. Trimming stripped 6 bases from V and 3 bases from J, with 15 bases between. The CDR3 covers 14 residues. Germline CDR1 reads MDHEN; CDR2 reads SYDVKM. CDR3 coding DNA: TGTGCCAGCAGCTACGTCCGGCAAAACTACGAGCAGTACTTC. It is translated as CASSYVRQNYEQYF.

V usage is TRBV10-1 and J usage is TRBJ2-1; tentatively, D is TRBD2 (5 bases). Germline V gives CDR1 WNHNN, CDR2 SYGVQD (reference sequence). The CDR3 length is 14 residues. V was clipped by 3 bases and J by 12 bases, with 18 bases between them. The CDR3 spells CASSDSSGEKRQFF. The CDR3 region has the DNA TGCGCCAGCAGTGATTCTAGTGGGGAGAAACGGCAGTTCTTC.

This clone was seen just once. This rearrangement joins TRBV7-9 to TRBJ1-1; weak D call: TRBD1 (6 bases). Trimming removed 7 bases from V and 7 bases from J, with 22 bases in between. This CDR3 comprises 15 residues. Germline loops: CDR1 SEHNR, CDR2 FQNEAQ (reference sequence). CDR3 in amino acids: CASTEPQGKVGEAFF. CDR3 DNA: TGTGCCAGCACCGAACCTCAGGGGAAGGTGGGTGAAGCTTTCTTT.

V usage is TRBV10-3 and J usage is TRBJ2-2; 11 nucleotides match TRBD1. Germline assignment: CDR1 ENHRY and CDR2 SYGVKD. V was clipped by 3 bases and J by 9 bases; unmatched bases: 6. The CDR3 has 15 residues. DNA of the CDR3: TGTGCCATCAGTGAAACGGGACAGGGGGACCGGGAGCTGTTTTTT. Its translation: CAISETGQGDRELFF.

This clone was picked up a small number of times. V usage is TRBV19 and J usage is TRBJ2-2, with 8 bases lining up with TRBD2. The V gene end was trimmed by 0 bases and the J gene end by 3 bases; junction bases not matched to a gene: 3. From germline, CDR1 is LNHDA and CDR2 SQIVND (reference sequence). The CDR3 consists of 16 residues. CDR3 loop: CASSIDPAGDTGELFF. CDR3 DNA sequence: TGTGCCAGTAGTATAGATCCAGCGGGAGACACCGGGGAGCTGTTTTTT.

J is TRBJ1-2 and V is TRBV28; weak D call: TRBD1 (6 bases). Deletions cut 2 bases from V and 8 bases from J, with 12 bases between. CDR1 is MDHEN and CDR2 is SYDVKM in the germline V gene. The CDR3 length is 13 residues. CDR3 region: CASSLPGDQGYTF. CDR3 DNA: TGTGCCAGCAGTTTACCAGGGGATCAGGGCTACACCTTC.

CDR3 sequence reads: CASSPGAYNEQFF. DNA for the CDR3: TGTGCCAGCAGCCCAGGGGCCTACAATGAGCAGTTCTTC. The gene calls are TRBV9 and TRBJ2-1, with D possibly being TRBD1 (6 bases). This CDR3 spans 13 amino acids. The V gene lost 4 bases and the J gene lost 2 bases, with 7 bases spanning the gap. Germline V gene data show CDR1 as SGDLS and CDR2 as YYNGEE. Using reference TRBV9 and TRBJ2-1 for the parts outside the CDR3, the full variable domain is DSGVTQTPKHLITATGQRVTLRCSPRSGDLSVYWYQQSLDQGLQFLIQYYNGEERAKGNILERFSAQQFPDLHSELNLSSLELGDSALYFCASSPGAYNEQFFGPGTRLTVL.

The chain links TRBV27 to TRBJ2-7; the D is unclear. The CDR3 has 14 residues. The V end lost 5 bases, the J end lost 2 bases, and 13 bases lay between the germline ends. Germline assignment: CDR1 MNHEY and CDR2 SMNVEV (reference sequence). CDR3 loop: CASSQMKGTYEQYF. In nucleotides, the CDR3 is TGTGCCAGCAGTCAAATGAAGGGAACCTACGAGCAGTACTTC.

This chain connects TRBV6-5 to TRBJ1-5; maybe TRBD1 (6 bases). V was pared by 7 bases and J by 0 bases, with 13 bases between. This CDR3 has 15 amino acids. Germline values: CDR1 MNHEY, CDR2 SVGAGI. CDR3 loop: CASMSGAYSNQPQHF. In DNA form, the CDR3 reads TGTGCCAGCATGTCAGGGGCCTATAGCAATCAGCCCCAGCATTTT.

This clone was counted only a few times. CDR3 sequence (DNA): TGTGCCAGTAGTATCCCTAGTGACACCTTCTATGGCTACACCTTC. As protein: CASSIPSDTFYGYTF. The V and J genes are TRBV19 and TRBJ1-2, with no clear D. The V and J ends lost 3 bases and 4 bases respectively, with 15 bases between them. The CDR3 covers 15 residues. The germline V gene has CDR1 LNHDA and CDR2 SQIVND (reference sequence).

The chain recombines TRBV5-1 with TRBJ2-7; no clear D. CDR1 and CDR2 (germline): SGHRS, YFSETQ. V shed 0 bases and J shed 6 bases, with 16 bases lying between them. The CDR3 sequence is 15 residues long. The DNA for the CDR3 is TGCGCCAGCAGCTTGGCCTTTGGCGGAGAAGCCGAGCAGTACTTC. It translates to CASSLAFGGEAEQYF. The full variable domain, its missing parts supplied by reference TRBV5-1 and TRBJ2-7, is KAGVTQTPRYLIKTRGQQVTLSCSPISGHRSVSWYQQTPGQGLQFLFEYFSETQRNKGNFPGRFSGRQFSNSRSEMNVSTLELGDSALYLCASSLAFGGEAEQYFGPGTRLTVT.

V and J are TRBV9 and TRBJ2-4, with D possibly matching TRBD1 (6 bases). The CDR3 consists of 15 residues. In germline, CDR1 is SGDLS, CDR2 YYNGEE. V was cut by 4 bases and J by 3 bases, with 14 bases left in between. The CDR3 DNA reads TGTGCCAGCAGCCCCCGGACAGATCGCAAAAACATTCAGTACTTC. It encodes CASSPRTDRKNIQYF.

This chain uses TRBV6-1 with TRBJ2-7; D possibly corresponds to TRBD2 (6 bases). Germline lookup yields CDR1 MNHNS and CDR2 SASEGT. V dropped 4 bases and J dropped 2 bases, with 12 bases sitting between them. This CDR3 is 14 amino acids long. CDR3 protein: CASSGRDSPYEQYF. The DNA of the CDR3 is TGTGCCAGCAGTGGCCGGGACTCCCCCTACGAGCAGTACTTC.

CDR3 bases: TGTGCCAGTAGTACGGGGACTAGTGGGTCCTCCTACAATGAGCAGTTCTTC. This sequence encodes CASSTGTSGSSYNEQFF. This chain connects TRBV19 to TRBJ2-1; TRBD2 aligns across 8 bases. Germline V gives CDR1 LNHDA, CDR2 SQIVND (reference sequence). This CDR3 contains 17 residues. V shed 4 bases and J 0 bases; nucleotides not matched to a gene: 8.

In regard to this clone: One junction end does not reproduce the germline sequence, and a read error may be involved. The rearrangement uses TRBV19 and TRBJ2-6, with D hard to call. This CDR3 comprises 15 residues. Germline values: CDR1 LNHDA, CDR2 SQIVND (reference sequence). The CDR3 DNA reads as TGTGCCAGTAGTATTCACAGCTCTCGGGCCAACGTCCTGACTTTC. Translation gives CASSIHSSRANVLTF.

In the case of this clone: At the DNA level, this CDR3 is encoded by other sequences in the same sample as well. This chain joins TRBV2 and TRBJ2-2; the D gene is possibly TRBD1 (6 bases). This CDR3 comprises 17 residues. Germline V gene lookup returns CDR1 SNHLY and CDR2 FYNNEI. The V end lost 7 bases, the J end lost 1 base, and 19 bases lay between the germline ends. CDR3 nucleotides: TGTGCCAGCACCACTCTAGGATGGGGACAGAACACCGGGGAGCTGTTTTTT. Residues: CASTTLGWGQNTGELFF.

V usage is TRBV2 and J usage is TRBJ2-1, with 10 nucleotides matching TRBD2. Germline V gene data show CDR1 as SNHLY and CDR2 as FYNNEI. Unmatched junction bases numbered 13, after V lost 2 bases and J lost 6 bases. There are 18 residues in the CDR3. This chain's CDR3 is CASSEPRGTSGIANEQFF. CDR3 sequence (DNA): TGTGCCAGCAGTGAACCTCGTGGCACTAGCGGGATAGCCAATGAGCAGTTCTTC.